This T cell receptor beta chain was identified during a study of blood T cell repertoires in COVID-19. Authors' methods: Reference gene primer amplification yielded estimated nucleated cell counts. Clones were read by immunoSEQ multiplex PCR, and TCRdb kept only the in-frame ones, dropping some. V, J and clone size were drawn from that table, and D and trimming were deduced from the DNA. The sample consists of 190,000 or so clones, approximately 90% of them appearing once. The count of this clone is one. Participant age was roughly 18 to 90 years, and participants resided in fewer than 30 US areas. Cohort 3 recovery required two negative PCRs, clearance, or symptom resolution. CDR3 size: 15 residues. Germline CDR1 is SGHNT and CDR2 is YENEEA. J was trimmed by 8 bases and V by 2 bases; bases with no gene match: 9.

The clonotype originates from a young man who had recovered from COVID-19. V usage is TRBV11-3 and J usage is TRBJ2-1, with 7 positions matching TRBD1. The specimen sequenced was PBMCs or T cells enriched from blood (not recorded which). CDR3 DNA sequence: TGTGCCAGCAGCTTAAGACAGGGTACGTGGGATGAGCAGTTCTTC. This sequence encodes CASSLRQGTWDEQFF.